The next 18 T cell receptor beta chains were all read from a single sample in a study of spatial heterogeneity in lung cancer. Study-wide results and caveats: Mutation counts in tumors were tracked by counts of expanded intratumoral alpha and beta TCRs.

Stated time point: sample taken at primary tumor resection. TCRdb called the 5' RACE reads again in MiXCR, with one record for every CDR3 protein. The repertoire consists of about 20,000 distinct CDR3 sequences, with about 16% occurring once and the leading ten covering roughly 30%. The antigens these receptors bind are not known. This material consisted of lung tumor tissue, taken at surgery. These receptors originate from a female donor with early-stage non-small cell lung cancer.

This clonotype was counted between two and nine times. J is TRBJ2-7 and V is TRBV6-1; 10 nucleotides align to TRBD1. V trimming: 4 bases; J trimming: 4 bases; junction bases outside the gene matches: 4. This CDR3 spans 14 amino acids. From germline, CDR1 is MNHNS and CDR2 SASEGT. In nucleotides, the CDR3 is TGTGCCAGCAGTGTGACAGGGGGCGTTTACGAGCAGTACTTC. Amino acids: CASSVTGGVYEQYF.

This clonotype was recorded a few times. V gene TRBV7-9 combines with J gene TRBJ2-3; maybe TRBD1 (6 bases). The CDR3 has 16 residues. V dropped 0 bases and J dropped 6 bases, with 16 bases sitting between them. Germline loops: CDR1 SEHNR, CDR2 FQNEAQ (reference sequence). The CDR3: CASSLAGAAHTDTQYF. CDR3 sequence (DNA): TGTGCCAGCAGCTTAGCGGGGGCCGCTCATACGGATACGCAGTATTTT.

This clonotype was recorded at least ten times. V and J are TRBV5-1 and TRBJ2-1, with D maybe TRBD1 (5 bases). This CDR3 has 14 residues. V was cut by 4 bases and J by 6 bases, with 14 bases left in between. The germline gives CDR1 SGHRS, CDR2 YFSETQ. Here the CDR3 DNA reads TGCGCCAGCAGCCTAGGGGCTATCGGCAATGAGCAGTTCTTC. Its translation: CASSLGAIGNEQFF.

This clonotype was picked up many times. The gene calls are TRBV20-1 and TRBJ2-7; 9 bases agree with TRBD2. Germline CDR1 and CDR2: DFQATT and SNEGSKA (reference sequence). The V gene end was trimmed by 3 bases and the J gene end by 5 bases; junction bases not matched to a gene: 8. This CDR3 has 14 residues. CDR3 nucleotide sequence: TGCAGTGCTAGTCGTAGCGGGAGTATTGACGAGCAGTACTTC. It translates to CSASRSGSIDEQYF.

At least ten counts were recorded for this clonotype. This chain connects TRBV20-1 to TRBJ2-1; a possible D gene is TRBD1 (6 bases). V lost 5 bases, J lost 12 bases, and 26 bases lay in between. The germline CDR1 and CDR2 sequences are DFQATT and SNEGSKA (reference sequence). The length of the CDR3 is 15 residues. CDR3 region: CSAPQGGIGGRLQFF. The DNA for the CDR3 is TGCAGTGCTCCCCAAGGGGGAATTGGAGGTAGGCTGCAGTTCTTC.

The chain employs TRBV11-2 and TRBJ2-7, with 8 bases identical to TRBD2. Trimming at V came to 2 bases and at J to 2 bases, leaving 2 bases not matched to a gene. Per the germline V gene, CDR1 is SGHAT and CDR2 is FQNNGV. The CDR3 is made up of 14 amino acids. CDR3 amino acids: CASSLPGGPYEQYF. Written as DNA, the CDR3 is TGTGCCAGCAGCTTACCGGGAGGGCCCTACGAGCAGTACTTC.

This clonotype was counted ten times or more. The chain couples TRBV29-1 to TRBJ2-3; D ambiguous. The CDR3 runs 13 residues. Deletions cut 2 bases from V and 2 bases from J, with 8 bases between. Germline values: CDR1 SQVTM, CDR2 ANQGSEA. CDR3 residues: CSVERAVTDTQYF. The CDR3 nucleotides read TGCAGCGTTGAAAGGGCGGTCACAGATACGCAGTATTTT.

This clonotype was counted ten times or more. The chain combines TRBV20-1 with TRBJ2-7; D ambiguous. From germline, CDR1 is DFQATT and CDR2 SNEGSKA (reference sequence). The CDR3 spans 13 residues. Trimming left V 3 bases short and J 3 bases short, with 12 bases between. In DNA form, the CDR3 reads TGCAGTGCTAGTCGTGGGAACCACTACGAGCAGTACTTC. Translation: CSASRGNHYEQYF.

The V and J genes are TRBV7-9 and TRBJ2-7, with 8 bases aligning to TRBD1. The J segment lost 2 bases and the V segment lost 5 bases, leaving 5 bases of the junction unmatched. This CDR3 comprises 14 residues. Per the germline V gene, CDR1 is SEHNR and CDR2 is FQNEAQ (reference sequence). The CDR3 DNA is TGTGCCAGCAGCCCTAGGACAGGGACCTACGAGCAGTACTTC. Its translation: CASSPRTGTYEQYF. Complete variable domain (other parts from reference TRBV7-9 and TRBJ2-7): DTGVSQNPRHKITKRGQNVTFRCDPISEHNRLYWYRQTLGQGPEFLTYFQNEAQLEKSRLLSDRFSAERPKGSFSTLEIQRTEQGDSAMYLCASSPRTGTYEQYFGPGTRLTVT.

This clonotype was seen more than once but under ten times. This rearrangement joins TRBV14 to TRBJ2-2; D is perhaps TRBD2 (5 bases). The CDR3 spans 15 residues. The V gene lost 1 base and the J gene lost 6 bases, with 12 bases spanning the gap. Germline V lookup: CDR1 SGHDN, CDR2 FVKESK. As DNA, the CDR3 is TGTGCCAGCAGCCAAGTCCGCGTCGGGGCCGGGGAGCTGTTTTTT. Translating it yields CASSQVRVGAGELFF.

This clonotype appeared many times. This chain's CDR3 is CASSTPFSGRIRTDTQYF. The CDR3 DNA is TGCGCCAGCAGTACACCCTTTAGCGGGAGAATCCGCACAGATACGCAGTATTTT. J is TRBJ2-3 and V is TRBV10-2, with 9 bases matching TRBD2. There are 18 residues in the CDR3. The J segment lost 1 base and the V segment lost 5 bases, leaving 13 bases of the junction unmatched. Germline-derived CDR1 and CDR2 are WSHSY and SAAADI.

At least ten counts were recorded for this clonotype. The CDR3 loop is CSARNRGRSYNEQFF. DNA for the CDR3: TGCAGTGCTAGGAACAGGGGGAGATCCTACAATGAGCAGTTCTTC. The chain uses TRBV20-1 and TRBJ2-1; 8 bases align to TRBD1. Germline V gene sequence: CDR1 DFQATT, CDR2 SNEGSKA (reference sequence). After removal of 3 bases from V and 1 base from J, the junction contained 5 bases not matched to a gene. The CDR3 contains 15 residues.

This clonotype has a count of ten or more. The chain combines TRBV2 with TRBJ2-7, with 11 bases matching TRBD1. The germline CDR1 and CDR2 sequences are SNHLY and FYNNEI. CDR3 length: 14 amino acids. V lost 6 bases to trimming and J lost 4 bases; unmatched junction nucleotides: 5. CDR3 in amino acids: CASRPGQGVYEQYF. The CDR3 DNA reads TGTGCCAGCAGGCCGGGACAGGGGGTATACGAGCAGTACTTC.

This clonotype was picked up many times. The V call is TRBV28, the J call TRBJ2-7; D remains unclear. There are 13 residues in the CDR3. Deletions cut 4 bases from V and 6 bases from J, with 13 bases between. Germline V gene data show CDR1 as MDHEN and CDR2 as SYDVKM. CDR3 nucleotide sequence: TGTGCCAGCAGTTCGCTGCCCCTCCCCGAGCAGTACTTC. It codes for CASSSLPLPEQYF.

In this sample, this clonotype turned up many times. One end of the junction is discordant with germline, which a read error may explain. This rearrangement joins TRBV7-8 to TRBJ2-5; D might be TRBD1 (7 bases). The CDR3 length is 15 residues. Per the germline V gene, CDR1 is SGHVS and CDR2 is FQNEAQ. CDR3 loop: CASSLGGGGQKTQYF. In nucleotides, the CDR3 is TGTGCCAGCAGCTTAGGTGGAGGGGGCCAAAAGACCCAGTACTTC.

This clonotype occurred many times. The chain recombines TRBV6-5 with TRBJ2-7; the D is unclear. There are 15 residues in the CDR3. V gave up 8 bases and J gave up 4 bases, with 21 bases separating them. CDR1 is MNHEY, CDR2 SVGAGI, per germline. The CDR3 nucleotides are TGTGCCAGCCCTCAAGACCCGCTCCGGTGGTACGAGCAGTACTTC. As protein: CASPQDPLRWYEQYF.

This clonotype was counted between two and nine times. The chain has TRBV13 and TRBJ2-3, with D perhaps matching TRBD1 (6 bases). Trimming left V 5 bases short and J 3 bases short, with 9 bases between. In germline, CDR1 is PRHDT, CDR2 FYEKMQ (reference sequence). This CDR3 has 13 residues. CDR3 protein: CASSPTGTDTQYF. CDR3 sequence (DNA): TGTGCCAGCAGCCCTACAGGGACAGATACGCAGTATTTT.

The rearrangement uses TRBV29-1 and TRBJ2-3, with D tentatively TRBD1 or TRBD2 (5 bases each). V gave up 4 bases and J gave up 2 bases, with 22 bases separating them. The germline gives CDR1 SQVTM, CDR2 ANQGSEA. This CDR3 comprises 17 residues. CDR3 sequence reads: CSVVLREQQEITDTQYF. The DNA for the CDR3 is TGCAGCGTTGTGCTTAGGGAGCAACAGGAAATCACAGATACGCAGTATTTT.